This TCR beta chain was observed in a study of blood T cell repertoires in COVID-19. Only in-frame clones appear in the TCRdb table, and some are missing; sequencing was by immunoSEQ multiplex PCR. The sample shows 210,000 or so clones, around 80% of them seen only once. CDR3 length: 13 amino acids. V was trimmed by 7 bases and J by 3 bases, leaving 12 bases between them. From germline, CDR1 is MDHEN and CDR2 SYDVKM. V and J are TRBV28 and TRBJ1-2; D is unclear. The sequence was collected from an elderly woman with active or convalescent COVID-19. Sequencing was done on a sample of peripheral blood. CDR3 in DNA: TGTGCCAGCATACGACAACCCCACTATGGCTACACCTTC. It yields the protein CASIRQPHYGYTF.